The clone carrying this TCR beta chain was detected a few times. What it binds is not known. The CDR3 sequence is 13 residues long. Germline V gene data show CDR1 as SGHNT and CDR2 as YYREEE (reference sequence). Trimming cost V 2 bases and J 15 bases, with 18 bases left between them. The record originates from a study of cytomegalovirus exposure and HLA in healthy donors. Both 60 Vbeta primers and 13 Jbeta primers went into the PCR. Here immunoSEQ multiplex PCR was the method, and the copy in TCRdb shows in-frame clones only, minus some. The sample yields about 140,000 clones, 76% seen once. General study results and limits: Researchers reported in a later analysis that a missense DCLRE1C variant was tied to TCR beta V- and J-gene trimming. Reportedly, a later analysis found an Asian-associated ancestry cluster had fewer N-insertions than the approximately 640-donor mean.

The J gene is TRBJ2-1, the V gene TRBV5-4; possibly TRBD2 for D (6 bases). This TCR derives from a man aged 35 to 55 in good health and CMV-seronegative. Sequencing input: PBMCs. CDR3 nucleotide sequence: TGTGCCAGCAGCTTAATGTCCGTCGGGGAGGTGTTCTTC. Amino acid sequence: CASSLMSVGEVFF.